Below, 21 T cell receptor beta chains from the same sample are listed, as sequenced in a study of molecular identifiers for immune sequencing clone quantification. TCRdb recomputed calls from the PCR reads with MiXCR, one row per CDR3 protein. The table shows some 580,000 distinct CDR3 sequences, with 25% occurring only once. The sample consisted of naive CD8+ T cells from blood, with Jurkat cell RNA spiked in. Described subset: FACS-sorted CD8+CD4-CCR7+CD45RA+ naive T cells. All receptors derive from a human donor in good health. Some libraries in this study had Jurkat cell RNA spiked in.

This clonotype showed up just a few times. This chain connects TRBV11-2 to TRBJ2-3; 9 bases agree with TRBD1. The V gene's germline CDR1 is SGHAT and CDR2 FQNNGV. The CDR3 covers 17 residues. With 1 base clipped from V and 3 bases from J, the junction kept 8 bases outside the gene matches. The CDR3 reads CASSLGSYRGQTDTQYF. CDR3 sequence (DNA): TGTGCCAGCAGCTTAGGCTCGTACAGGGGGCAAACAGATACGCAGTATTTT. Complete variable domain (other parts from reference TRBV11-2 and TRBJ2-3): EAGVAQSPRYKIIEKRQSVAFWCNPISGHATLYWYQQILGQGPKLLIQFQNNGVVDDSQLPKDRFSAERLKGVDSTLKIQPAKLEDSAVYLCASSLGSYRGQTDTQYFGPGTRLTVL.

Many counts were recorded for this clonotype. This chain links TRBV7-9 with TRBJ1-4; a weak D match, TRBD1 (5 bases). CDR3 length equals 13 residues. Trimming took 8 bases from V and 0 from J, leaving 7 bases between them. Germline V gives CDR1 SEHNR, CDR2 FQNEAQ (reference sequence). Here the CDR3 reads CASGDATNEKLFF. The CDR3 DNA sequence: TGTGCCAGCGGGGACGCAACTAATGAAAAACTGTTTTTT.

J is TRBJ1-1 and V is TRBV4-1; weak D call: TRBD1 (6 bases). V was clipped by 0 bases and J by 5 bases, with 19 bases between them. The CDR3 length is 17 residues. Germline V gene sequence: CDR1 MGHRA, CDR2 YSYEKL. CDR3 sequence: CASSQEGAIHGRTEAFF. CDR3 DNA sequence: TGCGCCAGCAGCCAAGAGGGGGCAATTCATGGGAGAACTGAAGCTTTCTTT.

This clonotype was seen ten or more times. This sequence joins TRBV4-3 and TRBJ2-6, with D perhaps given as TRBD1 or TRBD2 (5 bases each). The germline gives CDR1 LGHNA, CDR2 YSLEER. V was trimmed by 4 bases and J by 0 bases, leaving 10 bases between them. The CDR3 has 16 amino acids. This chain's CDR3 is CASSPGPNSGANVLTF. The CDR3 region has the DNA TGCGCCAGCAGCCCGGGACCGAACTCTGGGGCCAACGTCCTGACTTTC.

The chain couples TRBV6-2 or TRBV6-3 to TRBJ2-7; TRBD1 aligns across 8 bases. CDR1 is MNHEY and CDR2 is SVGEGT in the germline V gene. Trimming at V came to 6 bases and at J to 2 bases, leaving 6 bases not matched to a gene. This CDR3 spans 14 amino acids. This chain's CDR3 is CASRLQGDTYEQYF. CDR3 nucleotide sequence: TGTGCCAGCAGACTACAGGGGGATACCTACGAGCAGTACTTC.

The rearrangement links TRBV12-3 or TRBV12-4 to TRBJ2-4; no definite D call. With 6 bases removed from V and 5 bases from J, the gap between germline ends came to 5 bases. The CDR3 extends over 11 amino acids. The CDR3 spells CASSPQNIQYF. The CDR3 nucleotides read TGTGCCAGCAGCCCGCAAAACATTCAGTACTTC.

This clonotype was picked up a small number of times. The rearrangement uses TRBV6-5 and TRBJ2-1; 8 positions match TRBD1. This CDR3 has 16 residues. The V gene end was trimmed by 3 bases and the J gene end by 6 bases; junction bases not matched to a gene: 10. Germline V gene data show CDR1 as MNHEY and CDR2 as SVGAGI. The CDR3 DNA reads as TGTGCCAGCAGTTATGACCGGGACAGGATGATCAATGAGCAGTTCTTC. Its translation: CASSYDRDRMINEQFF.

This clonotype was seen more than once but under ten times. This rearrangement joins TRBV2 to TRBJ2-3, with 7 bases lining up with TRBD2. Per the germline V gene, CDR1 is SNHLY and CDR2 is FYNNEI. Unmatched junction bases numbered 8, after V lost 8 bases and J lost 0 bases. The CDR3 contains 15 residues. The CDR3 here is CASLWGGYSTDTQYF. The CDR3 coding sequence is TGTGCCAGCCTCTGGGGGGGGTACAGCACAGATACGCAGTATTTT.

This clonotype was observed many times. The chain joins TRBV5-4 to TRBJ2-5, with TRBD1 as a possible D gene (5 bases). Germline-derived CDR1 and CDR2 are SGHNT and YYREEE (reference sequence). Deletions cut 4 bases from V and 1 base from J, with 11 bases between. This CDR3 region has 14 residues. CDR3 amino acids: CASSPWQGQETQYF. CDR3 nucleotide sequence: TGTGCCAGCAGCCCATGGCAGGGCCAAGAGACCCAGTACTTC.

This clonotype appeared many times. The chain has TRBV4-3 and TRBJ1-3; 9 nucleotides match TRBD1. CDR3 length: 15 residues. The V gene's germline CDR1 is LGHNA and CDR2 YSLEER. Unmatched junction bases numbered 7, after V lost 5 bases and J lost 5 bases. The CDR3, as DNA: TGCGCCAGCAGCGAGGGGACAGGGCCTCGAAACACCATATATTTT. Residues: CASSEGTGPRNTIYF.

This clonotype was detected only once. A much more abundant neighbour one base away suggests this may be a read error. This chain joins TRBV2 and TRBJ2-3; no clear D gene. Germline V CDR1 and CDR2: SNHLY, FYNNEI. V was pared by 5 bases and J by 3 bases, with 15 bases between. This CDR3 is built from 15 residues. The CDR3, as DNA: TGTGCCAGCAGTAAACTAATCATGGGGACAGATACGCAGTATTTT. Amino acids: CASSKLIMGTDTQYF.

The chain uses TRBV15 and TRBJ1-3, with TRBD1 matching over 9 bases. The CDR3 loop spans 16 amino acids. The germline V gene encodes CDR1 LNHNV and CDR2 YYDKDF (reference sequence). V shed 1 base, J shed 10 bases, and the junction held 11 bases outside the gene matches. The CDR3 is CATSRAHSRDRETIYF. CDR3 DNA: TGTGCCACCAGCAGAGCTCACTCCCGGGACAGGGAAACCATATATTTT.

Concerning this clonotype itself: Being one base from a much bigger clone, this may be a read error. The CDR3 protein is CAGSSTADTQYF. The DNA of the CDR3 is TGTGCCGGCAGCTCTACAGCGGATACGCAGTATTTT. This chain links TRBV7-9 with TRBJ2-3; D is uncertain. Germline V CDR1 and CDR2: SEHNR, FQNEAQ (reference sequence). This CDR3 region has 12 residues.

For this clonotype: A read error is possible here, since a much larger clone lies one base away. The chain employs TRBV3-1 and TRBJ2-3; D gene uncertain. CDR1 is LGHDT and CDR2 is YNNKEL in the germline V gene (reference sequence). The CDR3 loop spans 13 amino acids. CDR3 sequence (DNA): TGTGCCGGCAGCCAAGAATTAATCAATACGCAGTATTTT. Translated: CAGSQELINTQYF.

The sample holds many counts of this clonotype. The V and J genes are TRBV30 and TRBJ1-4; D not resolved. The V gene lost 1 base and the J gene lost 8 bases, with 11 bases spanning the gap. This CDR3 is 13 amino acids long. Germline CDR1 GTSNPN, CDR2 SVGIG (reference sequence). The chain's CDR3 is CAWSGPEGEKLFF. For the CDR3, the DNA is TGTGCCTGGAGTGGCCCGGAAGGGGAAAAACTGTTTTTT.

This clonotype was detected many times. The V gene is TRBV6-6, the J gene TRBJ1-5; D uncertain. CDR3 length: 13 residues. Germline CDR1 reads MNHNY; CDR2 reads SVGAGI (reference sequence). The V and J ends lost 0 bases and 6 bases respectively, with 6 bases between them. The CDR3 bases are TGTGCCAGCAGTTACTCGTTGGTTCAGCCCCAGCATTTT. This gives the protein CASSYSLVQPQHF.

The V gene is TRBV27, the J gene TRBJ2-3; 8 nucleotides agree with TRBD1. The CDR3 runs to 16 residues. Per germline, CDR1 MNHEY and CDR2 SMNVEV (reference sequence). The V segment lost 5 bases and the J segment 0 bases; nucleotides outside the gene matches: 7. CDR3 region: CASSETGASSTDTQYF. In DNA, the CDR3 is TGTGCCAGCAGTGAGACAGGGGCTTCTAGCACAGATACGCAGTATTTT.

In the case of this clonotype: A much larger clonotype is one base distant, so this may be a read error. The V gene is TRBV30, the J gene TRBJ2-3; D is possibly TRBD1 (6 bases). The CDR3 spans 14 residues. CDR1 GTSNPN and CDR2 SVGIG come from the germline V gene (reference sequence). V lost 5 bases to trimming and J lost 2 bases, with 14 bases between them. CDR3: CAWAVRTATDTQYF. In DNA, the CDR3 is TGTGCCTGGGCCGTAAGGACAGCCACAGATACGCAGTATTTT.

The chain couples TRBV6-2 or TRBV6-3 to TRBJ2-7; a weak D match, TRBD2 (6 bases). Germline V gene sequence: CDR1 MNHEY, CDR2 SVGEGT. V was trimmed by 2 bases and J by 0 bases, leaving 11 bases between them. The CDR3 loop spans 15 amino acids. The CDR3 here is CASSYNGGRSYEQYF. In DNA, the CDR3 is TGTGCCAGCAGTTACAACGGGGGTCGCTCCTACGAGCAGTACTTC.

This clonotype occurred a few times. The J gene is TRBJ1-5, the V gene TRBV6-2 or TRBV6-3; no clear D. V gave up 2 bases and J gave up 4 bases, with 12 bases separating them. The CDR3 consists of 15 residues. The germline V gene has CDR1 MNHEY and CDR2 SVGEGT. This chain's CDR3 is CASSYRVEGNQPQHF. The CDR3 DNA follows: TGTGCCAGCAGTTACAGGGTGGAAGGTAATCAGCCCCAGCATTTT.

The rearrangement links TRBV11-2 to TRBJ1-1; D perhaps matches TRBD1 (6 bases). V lost 1 base and J 5 bases, leaving 14 bases between the germline ends. This CDR3 region has 15 residues. Germline V gene sequence: CDR1 SGHAT, CDR2 FQNNGV. CDR3 DNA sequence: TGTGCCAGCAGCTTAGGAGGGGGAGGGTGGACTGAAGCTTTCTTT. Its protein is CASSLGGGGWTEAFF.